The clone carrying this T cell receptor (beta chain) has ten or more counts. A single record per CDR3 protein comes from TCRdb applying MiXCR to the RT-PCR reads. The sample lists about 780,000 distinct CDR3 sequences, about a fifth occurring once. These data belong to a study of response to subunit inactivated influenza vaccine. The germline CDR1 and CDR2 sequences are SGDLS and YYNGEE. J was trimmed by 0 bases and V by 2 bases; bases with no gene match: 4. The length of the CDR3 is 15 residues. The chain has TRBV9 and TRBJ2-7; 8 bases fit TRBD1. The material sequenced was PBMCs from blood, taken more than 4 days after vaccination. The TCR sequence derives from a man between 45 and 60 years old who received an inactivated influenza vaccine. CDR3 amino acids: CASSVSTGGSYEQYF. DNA of the CDR3: TGTGCCAGCAGCGTGTCCACAGGGGGCTCCTACGAGCAGTACTTC.